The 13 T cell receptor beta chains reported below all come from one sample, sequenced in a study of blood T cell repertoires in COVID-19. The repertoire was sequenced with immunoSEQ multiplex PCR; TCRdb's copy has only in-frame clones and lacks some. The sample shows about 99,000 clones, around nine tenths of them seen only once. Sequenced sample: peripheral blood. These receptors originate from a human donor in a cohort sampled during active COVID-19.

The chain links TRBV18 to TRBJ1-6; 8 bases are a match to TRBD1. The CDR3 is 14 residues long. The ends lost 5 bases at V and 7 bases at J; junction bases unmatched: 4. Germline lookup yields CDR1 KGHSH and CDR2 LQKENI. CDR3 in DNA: TGTGCCAGCTCAAAGGACAGGGTGAATTCACCCCTCCACTTT. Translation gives CASSKDRVNSPLHF.

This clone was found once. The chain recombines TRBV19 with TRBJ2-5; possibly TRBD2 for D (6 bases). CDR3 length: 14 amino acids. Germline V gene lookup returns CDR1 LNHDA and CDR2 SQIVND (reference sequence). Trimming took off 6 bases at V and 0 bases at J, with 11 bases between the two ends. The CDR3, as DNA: TGTGCCAGTAGAAACCGGGACTACCAAGAGACCCAGTACTTC. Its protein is CASRNRDYQETQYF.

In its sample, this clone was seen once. As DNA, the CDR3 is TGCGCCAGCAAGAGCAGGGGAATGAACACTGAAGCTTTCTTT. This codes for CASKSRGMNTEAFF. J is TRBJ1-1 and V is TRBV5-1; TRBD1 is a possible D gene (6 bases). The CDR3 covers 14 residues. V lost 6 bases, J lost 0 bases, and 12 bases lay in between. Germline assignment: CDR1 SGHRS and CDR2 YFSETQ.

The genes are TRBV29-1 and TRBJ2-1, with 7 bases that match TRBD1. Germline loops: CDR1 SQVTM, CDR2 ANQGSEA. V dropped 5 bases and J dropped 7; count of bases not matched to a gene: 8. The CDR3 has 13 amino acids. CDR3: CSVKGTVSNEQFF. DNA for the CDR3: TGCAGCGTTAAAGGGACAGTCTCTAATGAGCAGTTCTTC.

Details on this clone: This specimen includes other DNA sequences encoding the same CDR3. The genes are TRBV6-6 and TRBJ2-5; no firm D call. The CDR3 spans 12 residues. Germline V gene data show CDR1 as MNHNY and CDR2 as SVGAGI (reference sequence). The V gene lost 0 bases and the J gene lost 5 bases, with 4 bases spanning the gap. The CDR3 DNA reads TGTGCCAGCAGTTACTCGAGGGAGACCCAGTACTTC. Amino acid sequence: CASSYSRETQYF.

For the CDR3, the DNA is TGTGCCAGCAGTGACCCCGGACAGGAAGACTCCTACAATGAGCAGTTCTTC. Translating gives CASSDPGQEDSYNEQFF. The rearrangement uses TRBV25-1 and TRBJ2-1; TRBD1 agrees at 7 bases. Looked up from germline, CDR1 is MGHDK and CDR2 is SYGVNS. J lost 0 bases, V lost 3 bases, and 8 bases had no gene match. CDR3 length equals 17 residues.

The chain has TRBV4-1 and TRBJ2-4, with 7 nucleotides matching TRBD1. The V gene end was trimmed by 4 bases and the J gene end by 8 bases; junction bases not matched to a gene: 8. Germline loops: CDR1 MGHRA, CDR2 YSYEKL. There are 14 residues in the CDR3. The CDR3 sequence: CASSLETGTDIQYF. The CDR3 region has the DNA TGCGCCAGCAGCCTAGAGACAGGGACGGACATTCAGTACTTC.

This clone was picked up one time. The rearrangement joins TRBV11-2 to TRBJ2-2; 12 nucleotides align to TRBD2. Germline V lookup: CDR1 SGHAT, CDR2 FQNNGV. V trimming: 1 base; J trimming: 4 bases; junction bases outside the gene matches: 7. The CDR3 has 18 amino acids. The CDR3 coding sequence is TGTGCCAGCAGCTTAGTTCCGCTAGCGGGAGGGATCACCGGGGAGCTGTTTTTT. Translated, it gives CASSLVPLAGGITGELFF.

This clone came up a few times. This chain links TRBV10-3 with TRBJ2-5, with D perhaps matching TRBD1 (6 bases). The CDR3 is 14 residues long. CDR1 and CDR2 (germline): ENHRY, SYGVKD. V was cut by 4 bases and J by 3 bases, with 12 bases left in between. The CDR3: CAISGTVREETQYF. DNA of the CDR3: TGTGCCATCAGTGGGACAGTGAGAGAAGAGACCCAGTACTTC.

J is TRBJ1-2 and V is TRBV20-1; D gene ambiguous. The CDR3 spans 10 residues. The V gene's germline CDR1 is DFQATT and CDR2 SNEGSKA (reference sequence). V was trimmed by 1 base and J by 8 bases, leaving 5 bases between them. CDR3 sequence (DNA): TGCAGTGCTAGAGCCTACGGCTACACCTTC. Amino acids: CSARAYGYTF.

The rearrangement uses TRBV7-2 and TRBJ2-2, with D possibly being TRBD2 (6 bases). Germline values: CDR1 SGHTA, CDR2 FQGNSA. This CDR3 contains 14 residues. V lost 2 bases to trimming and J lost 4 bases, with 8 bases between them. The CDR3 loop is CASSLKEGTGELFF. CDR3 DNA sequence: TGTGCCAGCAGCTTAAAGGAGGGCACCGGGGAGCTGTTTTTT.

CDR3 sequence: CASSFGGFGPQHF. The CDR3 region has the DNA TGTGCCAGCAGTTTTGGGGGGTTTGGGCCCCAGCATTTT. The V and J genes are TRBV12-3 or TRBV12-4 and TRBJ1-5; D possibly corresponds to TRBD1 (5 bases). The V end lost 3 bases, the J end lost 9 bases, and 12 bases lay between the germline ends. The CDR3 sequence is 13 residues long.

The CDR3 DNA reads as TGTGCCAGCAGTGAGGACACAACTTATGGCTACACCTTC. Translation: CASSEDTTYGYTF. The chain couples TRBV5-6 to TRBJ1-2, with D possibly being TRBD1 (5 bases). The V gene lost 5 bases and the J gene lost 5 bases, with 13 bases spanning the gap. This CDR3 has 13 amino acids. CDR1 SGHDT and CDR2 YYEEEE come from the germline V gene. The whole variable domain, filled in from reference TRBV5-6 and TRBJ1-2, reads DAGVTQSPTHLIKTRGQQVTLRCSPKSGHDTVSWYQQALGQGPQFIFQYYEEEERQRGNFPDRFSGHQFPNYSSELNVNALLLGDSALYLCASSEDTTYGYTFGSGTRLTVV.